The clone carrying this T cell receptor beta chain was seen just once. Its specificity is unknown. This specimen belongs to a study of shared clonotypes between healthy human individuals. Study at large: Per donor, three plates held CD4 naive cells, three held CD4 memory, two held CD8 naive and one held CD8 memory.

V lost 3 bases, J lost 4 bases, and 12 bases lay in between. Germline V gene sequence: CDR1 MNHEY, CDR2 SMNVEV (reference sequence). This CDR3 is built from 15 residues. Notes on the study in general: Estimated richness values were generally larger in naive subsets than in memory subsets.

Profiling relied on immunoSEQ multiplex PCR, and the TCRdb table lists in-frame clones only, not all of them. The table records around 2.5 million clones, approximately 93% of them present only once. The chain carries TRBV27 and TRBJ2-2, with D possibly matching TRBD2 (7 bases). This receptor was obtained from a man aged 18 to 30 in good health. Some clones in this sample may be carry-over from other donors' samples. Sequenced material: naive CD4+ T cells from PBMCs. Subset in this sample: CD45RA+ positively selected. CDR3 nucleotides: TGTGCCAGCAGTTTCCGGGGGGCGAGCACCGGGGAGCTGTTTTTT. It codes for CASSFRGASTGELFF.